The source of this T cell receptor (beta chain) is a study of identical twins. Study-wide points: Cord blood beta clonotypes that were abundant carried fewer insertions, and memory repertoires showed no such trend.

Using its own MiXCR run on the 5' RACE reads, TCRdb lists one record per CDR3 protein. The sample lists about 720,000 distinct CDR3 sequences, 8.6% occurring once. As to this clonotype: What it binds is not known.

The sample was also reused in another study, on yellow fever vaccine responses in identical twins.

This clonotype was sampled from a young woman in good health. Sequenced sample: PBMCs.

The CDR3 region is CASSSGLANTEAFF. The CDR3 region has the DNA TGTGCCAGCAGTTCAGGGCTGGCGAACACTGAAGCTTTCTTT. The rearrangement joins TRBV12-3 or TRBV12-4 to TRBJ1-1; possible D gene TRBD1, 5 bases. The CDR3 contains 14 residues. Trimming removed 4 bases from V and 1 base from J, with 10 bases in between.